This TCR beta chain was obtained from a study of CD8 T cells in Susac syndrome. The study's findings and limits: The study recognized that its TCR sequencing and HLA analysis covered a relatively small number of individuals.

With random hexamers, roughly 0.45 to 1 ug RNA was reverse transcribed. TCRdb reprocessed the immunoSEQ multiplex PCR reads via MiXCR and lists one record per CDR3 protein. The repertoire has fewer than 150,000 distinct CDR3 sequences, just under 95% of them found once; the top ten carry 0.093%. The sample holds one count of this clonotype. The antigen remains unidentified. Germline V gives CDR1 LNHDA, CDR2 SQIVND (reference sequence). V was clipped by 7 bases and J by 2 bases; unmatched bases: 1. CDR3 length: 13 amino acids. Sequencing was done on a sample of CD4+ T cells from PBMCs. The TCR originated in a human donor with multiple sclerosis. The chain has TRBV19 and TRBJ2-3; 9 bases align to TRBD2. The CDR3 DNA is TGTGCCAGTAAGCGGGGGGCCACAGATACGCAGTATTTT. Amino acids: CASKRGATDTQYF.